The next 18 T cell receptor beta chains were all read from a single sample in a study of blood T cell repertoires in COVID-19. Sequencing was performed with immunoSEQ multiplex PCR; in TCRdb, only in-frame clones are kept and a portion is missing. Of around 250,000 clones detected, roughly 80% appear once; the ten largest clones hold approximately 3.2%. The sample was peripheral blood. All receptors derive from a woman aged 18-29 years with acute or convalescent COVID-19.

The DNA of the CDR3 is TGTGCCAGCAGCTTAGCGCAGGCCTCGGCGGGAGTCTGGAATGAGCAGTTCTTC. Encoded protein: CASSLAQASAGVWNEQFF. The J gene is TRBJ2-1, the V gene TRBV11-1, with TRBD2 identical over 7 bases. Germline V CDR1 and CDR2: SGHAT, FQDESV (reference sequence). V lost 0 bases and J lost 7; bases outside the gene matches: 15. The CDR3 runs 18 residues.

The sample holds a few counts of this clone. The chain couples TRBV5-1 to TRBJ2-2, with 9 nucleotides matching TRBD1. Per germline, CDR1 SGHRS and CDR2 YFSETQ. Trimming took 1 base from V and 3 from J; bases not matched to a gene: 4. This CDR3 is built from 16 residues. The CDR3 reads CASSLTGGEYTGELFF. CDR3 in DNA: TGCGCCAGCAGCTTGACAGGGGGCGAGTACACCGGGGAGCTGTTTTTT.

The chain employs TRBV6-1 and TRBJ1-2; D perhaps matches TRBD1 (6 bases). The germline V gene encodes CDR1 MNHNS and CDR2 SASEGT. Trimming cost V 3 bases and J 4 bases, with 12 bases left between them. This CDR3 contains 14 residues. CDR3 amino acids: CASSDQRGGYGYTF. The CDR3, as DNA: TGTGCCAGCAGTGACCAGAGGGGGGGCTATGGCTACACCTTC.

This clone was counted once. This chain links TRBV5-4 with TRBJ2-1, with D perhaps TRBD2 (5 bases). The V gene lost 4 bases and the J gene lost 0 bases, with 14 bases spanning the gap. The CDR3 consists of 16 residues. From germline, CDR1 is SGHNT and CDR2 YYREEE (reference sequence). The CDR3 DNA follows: TGTGCCAGCAGCCTCGATCTGGGGAGCTCCTACAATGAGCAGTTCTTC. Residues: CASSLDLGSSYNEQFF.

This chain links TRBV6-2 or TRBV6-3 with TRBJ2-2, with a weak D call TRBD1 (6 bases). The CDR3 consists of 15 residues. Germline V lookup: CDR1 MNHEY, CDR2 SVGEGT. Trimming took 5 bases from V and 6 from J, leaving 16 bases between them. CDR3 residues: CASSTLDRISGELFF. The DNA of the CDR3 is TGTGCCAGCAGTACTCTTGACAGGATCTCCGGGGAGCTGTTTTTT.

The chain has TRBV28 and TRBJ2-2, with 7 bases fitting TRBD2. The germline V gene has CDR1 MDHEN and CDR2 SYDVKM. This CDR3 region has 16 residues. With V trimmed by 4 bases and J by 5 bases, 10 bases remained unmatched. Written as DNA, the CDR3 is TGTGCCAGCAGTTCCGTTGAGCGGGACGGGACCGGGGAGCTGTTTTTT. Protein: CASSSVERDGTGELFF.

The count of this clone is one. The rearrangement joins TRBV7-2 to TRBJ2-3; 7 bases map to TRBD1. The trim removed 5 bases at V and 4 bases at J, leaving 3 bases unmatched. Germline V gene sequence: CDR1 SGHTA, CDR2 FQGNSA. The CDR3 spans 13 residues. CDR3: CASSGTAADTQYF. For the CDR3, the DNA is TGTGCCAGCAGCGGGACAGCGGCAGATACGCAGTATTTT.

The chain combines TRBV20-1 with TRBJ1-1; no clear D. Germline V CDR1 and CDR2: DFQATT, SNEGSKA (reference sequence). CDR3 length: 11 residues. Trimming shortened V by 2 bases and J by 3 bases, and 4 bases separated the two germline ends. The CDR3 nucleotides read TGCAGTGCTAGACAGTACACTGAAGCTTTCTTT. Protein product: CSARQYTEAFF.

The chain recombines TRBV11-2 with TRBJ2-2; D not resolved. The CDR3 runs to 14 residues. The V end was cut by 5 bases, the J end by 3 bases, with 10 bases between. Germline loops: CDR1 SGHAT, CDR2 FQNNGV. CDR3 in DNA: TGTGCCAGCAGCCGTCAAGCCTACACCGGGGAGCTGTTTTTT. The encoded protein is CASSRQAYTGELFF.

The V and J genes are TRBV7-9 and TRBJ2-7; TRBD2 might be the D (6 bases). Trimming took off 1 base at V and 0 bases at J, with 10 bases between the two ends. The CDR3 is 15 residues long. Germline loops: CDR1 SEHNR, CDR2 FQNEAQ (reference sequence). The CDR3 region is CASSLVGLSSYEQYF. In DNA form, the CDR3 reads TGTGCCAGCAGCTTAGTGGGACTCAGCTCCTACGAGCAGTACTTC.

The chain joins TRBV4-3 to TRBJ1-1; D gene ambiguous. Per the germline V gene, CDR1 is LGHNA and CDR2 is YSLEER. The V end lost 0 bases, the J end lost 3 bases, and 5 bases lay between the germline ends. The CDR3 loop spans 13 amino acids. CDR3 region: CASSQERDTEAFF. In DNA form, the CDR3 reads TGCGCCAGCAGCCAAGAACGGGACACTGAAGCTTTCTTT.

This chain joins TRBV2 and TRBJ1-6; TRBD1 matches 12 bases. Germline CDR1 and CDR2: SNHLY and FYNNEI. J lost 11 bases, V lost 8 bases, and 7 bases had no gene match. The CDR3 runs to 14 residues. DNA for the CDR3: TGTGCCAGCGATTGGGACAGGGGGCGGACACCCCTCCACTTT. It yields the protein CASDWDRGRTPLHF.

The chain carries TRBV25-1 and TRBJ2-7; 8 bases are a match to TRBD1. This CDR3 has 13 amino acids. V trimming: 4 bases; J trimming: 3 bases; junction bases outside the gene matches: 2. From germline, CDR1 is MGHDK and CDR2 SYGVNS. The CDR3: CASSVTGGYEQYF. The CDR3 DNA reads TGTGCCAGCAGTGTAACAGGGGGCTACGAGCAGTACTTC.

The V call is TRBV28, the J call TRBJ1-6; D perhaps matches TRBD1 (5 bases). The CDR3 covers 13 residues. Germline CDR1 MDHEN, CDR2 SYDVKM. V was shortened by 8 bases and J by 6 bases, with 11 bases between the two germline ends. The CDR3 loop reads CASGGDRNSPLHF. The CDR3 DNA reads TGTGCCAGCGGAGGGGATCGTAATTCACCCCTCCACTTT.

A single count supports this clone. This CDR3 reads CASSLPSRQETQYF. The CDR3 DNA follows: TGTGCCAGCAGCTTGCCTAGCCGCCAAGAGACCCAGTACTTC. This chain links TRBV5-4 with TRBJ2-5; possibly TRBD2 for D (5 bases). From germline, CDR1 is SGHNT and CDR2 YYREEE (reference sequence). The length of the CDR3 is 14 residues. The V end lost 1 base, the J end lost 1 base, and 8 bases lay between the germline ends.

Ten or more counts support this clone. CDR3 amino acids: CASSRGDRGSTDTQYF. DNA for the CDR3: TGCGCCAGCAGCCGGGGGGACAGGGGAAGCACAGATACGCAGTATTTT. J is TRBJ2-3 and V is TRBV4-3, with 10 bases aligning to TRBD1. Germline trimming cut 4 bases from V and 0 bases from J; bases unmatched to any gene: 4. Germline CDR1 LGHNA, CDR2 YSLEER. CDR3 length equals 16 residues.

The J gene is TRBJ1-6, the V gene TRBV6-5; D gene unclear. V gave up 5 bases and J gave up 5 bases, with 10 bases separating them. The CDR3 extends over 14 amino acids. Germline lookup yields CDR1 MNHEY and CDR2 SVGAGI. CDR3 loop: CASSRLFNNSPLHF. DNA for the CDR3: TGTGCCAGCAGTAGACTGTTCAATAATTCACCCCTCCACTTT.

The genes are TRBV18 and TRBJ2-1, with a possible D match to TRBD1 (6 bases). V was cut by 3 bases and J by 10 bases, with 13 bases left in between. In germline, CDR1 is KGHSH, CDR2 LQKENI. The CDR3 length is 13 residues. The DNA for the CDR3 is TGTGCCAGCTCACCTCAACTACAGGGAGAGCAGTTCTTC. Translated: CASSPQLQGEQFF.